In its sample, the clone carrying this T cell receptor (beta chain) was seen a few times. The antigen is unknown. The treatment: approximately nine-day PBMC culture with coronavirus spike peptide pools or control peptides (ViraFEST assay). The Oncomine TCR Beta short-read assay generated sequence data from the DNA of cultured CD4+ T cells. Genomic DNA was isolated from cultured CD4+ T cells. TCRdb fed the PCR reads into MiXCR, producing one record per CDR3 protein. In the table there are more than 15,000 distinct CDR3 sequences, about 40% of which are singletons. The data were obtained in a study of vaccination and CD4 T cells after COVID-19. About the study: The convalescent group had six males, four females, seven Caucasians, two Asians, one multiracial. Researchers treated control cultures with a CEFX pool, an HIV-1 Nef pool, or no peptide. The study drew post-COVID samples a median roughly 99 days after diagnosis (range 35 to 161).

This CDR3 is 15 amino acids long. Germline V gene sequence: CDR1 DFQATT, CDR2 SNEGSKA (reference sequence). The trim removed 1 base at V and 7 bases at J, leaving 7 bases unmatched. The receptor was derived from a human donor who had recovered from COVID-19. The specimen comprised CD4+ T cells from blood, cultured in vitro, sampled before SARS-CoV-2 vaccination. V usage is TRBV20-1 and J usage is TRBJ2-1; TRBD2 agrees at 10 bases. CDR3 region: CSARVPLAGVNEQFF. DNA of the CDR3: TGCAGTGCTAGAGTTCCCCTAGCGGGAGTGAATGAGCAGTTCTTC.